This T cell receptor beta chain was sequenced during a study of blood T cell repertoires in COVID-19. Per germline, CDR1 MNHEY and CDR2 SMNVEV (reference sequence). The V and J ends lost 5 bases and 6 bases, in that order; junction bases with no gene match: 12. This CDR3 contains 16 residues. Clones were read by immunoSEQ multiplex PCR, and TCRdb kept only the in-frame ones, dropping some. The table shows around 200,000 clones, with 84% occurring only once. J is TRBJ1-1 and V is TRBV27, with 10 bases identical to TRBD1. Sequenced material: peripheral blood. The TCR comes from a human donor in a cohort sampled during active COVID-19. CDR3: CASSTRDRGTWAEAFF. For the CDR3, the DNA is TGTGCCAGCAGTACCCGGGACAGGGGAACCTGGGCTGAAGCTTTCTTT.